This TCR beta chain was captured in a study of blood T cells in healthy people across ages. Researchers isolated at least 6.5 million PBMCs per sample. Findings and caveats of the study: Older age coincided with a roughly linear decline in TCR beta diversity per million T cells.

To note about this clonotype: The antigen is not known.

A second PCR of 7 to 11 cycles used a sample-barcoded 5' primer and a J-beta primer mix. The authors tagged each cDNA molecule using a template-switch adaptor with 12 random nucleotides. TCRdb analysed the 5' RACE reads with MiXCR anew, one entry per CDR3 protein. This sample has roughly 800,000 distinct CDR3 sequences, with 40% to 65% found just once. CDR3 length: 14 amino acids. Trimming removed 4 bases from V and 10 bases from J; junction bases left unmatched: 13. The germline V gene encodes CDR1 SGDLS and CDR2 YYNGEE. The chain has TRBV9 and TRBJ1-1, with TRBD1 matching 7 bases. The clonotype was recovered from a man at least 80 years old in good health. The sample taken for sequencing was blood. In DNA, the CDR3 is TGTGCCAGCAGCCCCAGAAGCACTGGGACAGTAGCTTTCTTT. It codes for CASSPRSTGTVAFF. The variable domain in full, with the rest retrieved from reference TRBV9 and TRBJ1-1, is DSGVTQTPKHLITATGQRVTLRCSPRSGDLSVYWYQQSLDQGLQFLIQYYNGEERAKGNILERFSAQQFPDLHSELNLSSLELGDSALYFCASSPRSTGTVAFFGQGTRLTVV.